The entry below gives a single TCR beta chain sequence along with its context. In preparing the TRB cDNA libraries, 5' RACE with UMI labels was used. TCRdb re-called the 5' RACE reads, yielding one record per CDR3 amino acid sequence without DNA. The sample's table shows tens of thousands of distinct CDR3 sequences. The record originates from a study of CXCR3-negative and CXCR3-positive naive CD8 T cells. Germline V gene sequence: CDR1 SGHDT, CDR2 YYEEEE. The CDR3 runs to 14 residues. The chain has TRBV5-6 and TRBJ2-1. Sequencing was done on a sample of naive CXCR3- CD8+ T cells from blood. The subset is: CD45RO-CCR7+CD27+CD95- naive CD8+ T cells lacking CXCR3 (TNR3-). The source of this sequence is a human donor in good health. Some clones in this sample may be carry-over from other donors' samples. The CDR3 sequence: CASSLERHYNEQFF.